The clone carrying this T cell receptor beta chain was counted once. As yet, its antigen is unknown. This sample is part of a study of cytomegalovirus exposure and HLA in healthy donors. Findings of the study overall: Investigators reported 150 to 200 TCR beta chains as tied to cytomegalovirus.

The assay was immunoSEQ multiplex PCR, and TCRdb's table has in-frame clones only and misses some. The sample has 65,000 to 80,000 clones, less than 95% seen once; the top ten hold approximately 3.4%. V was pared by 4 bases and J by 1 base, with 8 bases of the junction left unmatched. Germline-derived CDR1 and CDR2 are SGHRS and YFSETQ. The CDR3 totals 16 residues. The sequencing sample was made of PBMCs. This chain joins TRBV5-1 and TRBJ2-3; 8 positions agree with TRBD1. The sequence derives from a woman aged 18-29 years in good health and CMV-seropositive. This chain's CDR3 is CASSGGQAKRTDTQYF. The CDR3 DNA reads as TGCGCCAGCAGCGGGGGACAGGCCAAACGCACAGATACGCAGTATTTT. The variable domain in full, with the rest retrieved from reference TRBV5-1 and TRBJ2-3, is KAGVTQTPRYLIKTRGQQVTLSCSPISGHRSVSWYQQTPGQGLQFLFEYFSETQRNKGNFPGRFSGRQFSNSRSEMNVSTLELGDSALYLCASSGGQAKRTDTQYFGPGTRLTVL.